This TCR beta chain was sequenced for a study of shared clonotypes between healthy human individuals (dated by TCRdb to 2018 to 2021). With regard to the full study: The cohort included three men and a couple of women between 18 and 49 years of age. To estimate repertoire size and how much clonotype sharing occurs between individuals, the study deeply sequenced the blood TCR repertoires of 4 to 6 healthy adults. To increase sequencing depth and limit assay-specific biases, TCR repertoire library preparation and sequencing were carried out by different laboratories using diverse techniques. Per donor, leukapheresis produced somewhere between about 0.94 and 9 billion PBMCs. Per donor, three plates each were used for CD4 naive and CD4 memory, two for CD8 naive, and one for CD8 memory. What the research found in general, with its limitations: Naive subsets generally had larger estimated clonotype richness than memory subsets did. Sampling was restricted to blood, and TCR repertoires in tissue are likely to differ from TCR repertoires in blood. Across a handful of donors, roughly 5.4% of naive CD4, approximately 3.6% of naive CD8, under 2.5% of memory CD4, and 0.4% of memory CD8 clonotypes were shared. Compared with non-shared clonotypes, the clonotypes found in all four sorted-subset donors had higher generation probabilities. Even with the large sequencing depth, rarefaction of the sorted-subset datasets indicated that sequencing was incomplete. The genetic and exposure-history diversity represented was limited by the small number of donors. Based on pairwise subsampling, the degree of clonotype sharing among donors was expected to be affected by sequencing depth.

The germline V gene encodes CDR1 SGHRS and CDR2 YFSETQ. Relative to germline, V is 1 base shorter and J is 2 bases shorter, with 6 bases between their ends. Counted from cysteine to phenylalanine, this CDR3 has 13 amino acids. Only CDR3 DNA is held: 39 bases, read in frame from base 1. Regarding this clone: There is no known antigen for this receptor. No much larger clone exists at a distance of one base, and base qualities are not known.

CD8 naive samples consisted of CD45RO-negative cells that were positively selected for CCR7, yielding a CD45RA+CCR7+ population without TemRA cells. The donors were healthy, HIV-negative adults who had no recently reported acute infections or vaccinations. Only Caucasian adults living in Nashville, Tennessee, USA were represented among the donors. Blood was collected by leukapheresis, and PBMCs were isolated by Ficoll-Histopaque density gradient centrifugation and then cryopreserved in liquid nitrogen vapor phase. Purity and quantity of every magnetically sorted T cell population were checked by analytical flow cytometry. Genomic DNA was isolated from every sorted fraction and measured by UV absorbance on a Nanodrop 2000c. Using the deep immunoSEQ assay, multiplex PCR amplified TCR CDR3 regions from genomic DNA. Genomic DNA extracted from each cell subset was distributed evenly over all wells of several immunoSEQ 96-well plates, and each plate served as one replicate. For sorted subsets, around 0.2 ug genomic DNA, equal to about 30,000 T cell genomes, was loaded into each replicate PCR. The purified libraries were quantified using a Qubit 3.0 fluorometer, sized with a Bioanalyzer 2100, and then quantified again using the KAPA Library Quantification kit. Every immunoSEQ 96-well plate was sequenced on a dedicated single-read 150-cycle Illumina NextSeq 550 flow cell. The study's own analysis went as follows. Because the immunoSEQ output included only junctional sequences and no quality scores, the filtering could not be the same as the filtering used for full-length reads. To assign V/J genes and CDR3, sequences were annotated using PyIR, a Python wrapper for IgBLAST v1.9, with IMGT germline references. Reads were removed for weak V/J assignments (E-value above 1e-6), missing CDR3, stop codons, out-of-frame junctions, or ambiguous translated residues. A V3J clonotype was defined by an identical inferred V gene, J gene, and CDR3 amino acid sequence. To compute the percentage overlap between repertoires, the number of shared unique clonotypes was divided by the size of the smaller repertoire. Richness of each repertoire was evaluated using RTK rarefaction, the Chao1 estimator, and Recon v2.1 estimates of unobserved clonotypes. Generation probabilities were computed with OLGA for all TCRbeta clonotypes obtained by the gDNA method from a few donors. Entries here come from immuneACCESS through TCRdb and include only in-frame sequences with V and J called. Some clones fail to appear in such tables; in the studies checked, an unresolved V gene covers under half of the shortfall, and the cause of the remainder is unknown. V, J and clone size are taken as reported in that table, and D and trimming were inferred from the DNA itself. This sample is represented by about 2.1 million clones; around 95% of them were singletons. Of the sample, roughly 1.7% is held by the ten largest clones.

This clonotype was sampled from a man younger than 35 in good health. Some clones in this sample may be carry-over from other donors' samples. The sample comprised naive CD8+ T cells from PBMCs. The cell subset or site label corresponds to: CD45RA+CCR7+. Rearrangement joined TRBV5-1 to TRBJ1-2, with no reliable assignment of the D segment. CDR3 protein: CASSLSQNYGYTF. Here is the DNA: TGCGCCAGCAGCTTGAGCCAGAACTATGGCTACACCTTC. Reference TRBV5-1 and TRBJ1-2 genes cover what lies past the CDR3, so the full variable domain is KAGVTQTPRYLIKTRGQQVTLSCSPISGHRSVSWYQQTPGQGLQFLFEYFSETQRNKGNFPGRFSGRQFSNSRSEMNVSTLELGDSALYLCASSLSQNYGYTFGSGTRLTVV.